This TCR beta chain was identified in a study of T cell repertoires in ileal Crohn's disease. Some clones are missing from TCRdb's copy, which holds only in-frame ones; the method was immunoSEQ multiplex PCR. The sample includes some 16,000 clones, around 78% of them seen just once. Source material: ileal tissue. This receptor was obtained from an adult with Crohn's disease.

The CDR3 DNA reads as TGTGCCAGCAGCTTAGGACAGGGAGACGATCAGCCCCAGCATTTT. As protein: CASSLGQGDDQPQHF. The rearrangement joins TRBV7-9 to TRBJ1-5; 7 bases agree with TRBD1. The ends lost 1 base at V and 5 bases at J; junction bases unmatched: 5. Looked up from germline, CDR1 is SEHNR and CDR2 is FQNEAQ (reference sequence). The CDR3 is 15 residues long.